This TCR beta chain was recorded in a study of blood T cell repertoires in COVID-19. Only in-frame clones appear in the TCRdb table, and some are missing; sequencing was by immunoSEQ multiplex PCR. The profile covers 250,000 to 350,000 clones, with approximately 88% appearing a single time and 1.4% to 1.5% taken by the ten largest. The CDR3 length is 13 residues. Germline lookup yields CDR1 LNHDA and CDR2 SQIVND (reference sequence). V was trimmed by 5 bases and J by 4 bases, leaving 12 bases between them. The chain is built from TRBV19 and TRBJ2-7; tentative D call: TRBD2 (6 bases). The sequence came from a human donor with COVID-19, enrolled during active disease. The donor label of this sample is uncertain. The specimen sequenced was peripheral blood. The CDR3 DNA reads TGTGCCAGTAGTTCCGTAGGGAGGTACGAGCAGTACTTC. This translates into CASSSVGRYEQYF.